The source of this T cell receptor (beta chain) is a study of CXCR3-negative and CXCR3-positive naive CD8 T cells. Study-level information: Sequencing gave about 135 million TRB reads overall, about 1.5 +/- 0.3 million per library.

Points from the study as a whole: Whereas memory cells differed, naive CXCR3-negative and CXCR3-positive cells shared similar TRBV-TRBJ usage. Both naive subsets carried similar amounts of surface CD5, so TCR strength was inferred from TRB CDR3 properties. Comparably high diversity was seen in both naive subsets, and much lower diversity in memory CD8+ cells. TRB CDR3 hydrophobicity was greater in CXCR3-positive naive cells than in CXCR3-negative naive cells.

The germline CDR1 and CDR2 sequences are MNHEY and SVGEGT. There are 18 residues in the CDR3. The TRB cDNA libraries were prepared by 5' RACE with UMI labels. TCRdb reanalyzed the 5' RACE reads, giving one entry per CDR3 protein sequence and no DNA. This specimen shows approximately 120,000 distinct CDR3 sequences; the ten leading clones hold approximately 0.4%. In the case of this clonotype: Its target is not known.

The material sequenced was naive CXCR3+ CD8+ T cells from blood. Regarding subset: CD45RO-CCR7+CD27+CD95- naive CD8+ T cells expressing CXCR3 (TNR3+). This chain links TRBV6-2 or TRBV6-3 with TRBJ2-1; TCRdb reports TRBD2, a call that lacks DNA to check it against. The sequence derives from a human donor in good health. Some clones in this sample may be carry-over from other donors' samples. This chain's CDR3 is CASSYWNQRVSSYNEQFF.